The 19 T cell receptor beta chains listed next were all sequenced from one sample in a study of blood T cell repertoires in COVID-19. Sequenced by immunoSEQ multiplex PCR; TCRdb stores in-frame clones only, minus some. The sample lists about 180,000 clones, about 80% occurring once. Source material: peripheral blood. Every receptor here comes from a woman aged 70-85 years with acute or convalescent COVID-19.

The rearrangement links TRBV30 to TRBJ2-2, with 7 bases fitting TRBD1. Trimming at V came to 3 bases and at J to 1 base, leaving 2 bases not matched to a gene. The CDR3 consists of 14 residues. Germline CDR1 is GTSNPN and CDR2 is SVGIG (reference sequence). CDR3 DNA: TGTGCCTGGAGAGACAGGGTGAACACCGGGGAGCTGTTTTTT. Translation: CAWRDRVNTGELFF.

CDR3 sequence reads: CASRTDRVRSEKLFF. DNA of the CDR3: TGTGCCAGCAGAACCGACAGGGTCCGGAGTGAAAAACTGTTTTTT. The chain carries TRBV6-5 and TRBJ1-4, with 7 bases matching TRBD1. CDR1 and CDR2 (germline): MNHEY, SVGAGI. There are 15 residues in the CDR3. Losses at the gene ends were 6 bases for V and 7 bases for J; bases not matched to a gene: 11.

This clone was counted once. V usage is TRBV5-1 and J usage is TRBJ2-5, with a weak D call TRBD1 (7 bases). Deletions cut 8 bases from V and 0 bases from J, with 17 bases between. This CDR3 comprises 15 residues. The germline CDR1 and CDR2 sequences are SGHRS and YFSETQ. DNA of the CDR3: TGCGCCAGAGGGGGCGGGAAGAGGAACCAAGAGACCCAGTACTTC. Its translation: CARGGGKRNQETQYF.

The chain combines TRBV18 with TRBJ2-1; possibly TRBD1 for D (5 bases). The germline CDR1 and CDR2 sequences are KGHSH and LQKENI. Between the trimmed V and J ends, which lost 5 bases and 5 bases, there was a span of 10 bases. The CDR3 is 13 amino acids. This CDR3 is CASSDRRDNEQFF. The CDR3, as DNA: TGTGCCAGCTCAGATCGCAGGGACAATGAGCAGTTCTTC. The entire variable domain, with the rest obtained from reference TRBV18 and TRBJ2-1, is as follows: NAGVMQNPRHLVRRRGQEARLRCSPMKGHSHVYWYRQLPEEGLKFMVYLQKENIIDESGMPKERFSAEFPKEGPSILRIQQVVRGDSAAYFCASSDRRDNEQFFGPGTRLTVL.

This clone occurred a few times. The chain couples TRBV10-3 to TRBJ2-3; TRBD2 matches at 8 bases. The V and J ends lost 11 bases and 6 bases, in that order; junction bases with no gene match: 13. The length of the CDR3 is 14 residues. CDR1 is ENHRY and CDR2 is SYGVKD in the germline V gene. Here the CDR3 reads CASGDGRARDTQYF. CDR3 nucleotides: TGTGCCTCCGGGGACGGGAGGGCCAGGGATACGCAGTATTTT.

The V call is TRBV7-9, the J call TRBJ1-5, with D possibly TRBD1 on 5 matching bases. CDR1 is SEHNR and CDR2 is FQNEAQ in the germline V gene (reference sequence). This CDR3 comprises 14 residues. V dropped 2 bases and J dropped 7 bases, with 12 bases sitting between them. The CDR3 protein is CASSLPGEGQPQHF. In DNA, the CDR3 is TGTGCCAGCAGCTTACCGGGGGAAGGGCAGCCCCAGCATTTT.

The chain links TRBV6-5 to TRBJ2-3; tentatively, D is TRBD2 (5 bases). V lost 6 bases, J lost 0 bases, and 13 bases lay in between. The germline CDR1 and CDR2 sequences are MNHEY and SVGAGI. The CDR3 sequence is 15 residues long. CDR3 nucleotides: TGTGCCAGCAGATCTCATGGCGGGAGCACAGATACGCAGTATTTT. Its protein is CASRSHGGSTDTQYF.

The chain carries TRBV5-1 and TRBJ2-1, with TRBD2 matching over 12 bases. Trimming cost V 2 bases and J 8 bases; bases outside gene matches: 8. The CDR3 contains 16 residues. The germline V gene encodes CDR1 SGHRS and CDR2 YFSETQ. The CDR3 DNA reads as TGCGCCAGCAGCTTACTTACTAGCGGGAGGTTGGATGAGCAGTTCTTC. This sequence encodes CASSLLTSGRLDEQFF.

The genes are TRBV30 and TRBJ2-7, with D possibly matching TRBD1 (5 bases). The V end was cut by 3 bases, the J end by 1 base, with 10 bases between. The CDR3 runs 13 residues. Looked up from germline, CDR1 is GTSNPN and CDR2 is SVGIG (reference sequence). Written as DNA, the CDR3 is TGTGCCTGGAGCGAGAAGGGGTCCTACGAGCAGTACTTC. The encoded protein is CAWSEKGSYEQYF.

The rearrangement links TRBV2 to TRBJ2-2; no definite D call. Germline assignment: CDR1 SNHLY and CDR2 FYNNEI. This CDR3 contains 12 residues. Trimming shortened V by 6 bases and J by 7 bases, and 9 bases separated the two germline ends. The CDR3 DNA is TGTGCCAGCAGGTTGGGCTTCGGGGAGCTGTTTTTT. Protein: CASRLGFGELFF.

This chain connects TRBV25-1 to TRBJ2-3, with 8 bases aligning to TRBD2. This CDR3 region has 16 residues. Germline V lookup: CDR1 MGHDK, CDR2 SYGVNS. J lost 0 bases, V lost 3 bases, and 5 bases had no gene match. In DNA, the CDR3 is TGTGCCAGCAGTGAGAAGCGGGGGACTAGCACAGATACGCAGTATTTT. It encodes CASSEKRGTSTDTQYF.

The chain carries TRBV27 and TRBJ2-5; possible D gene TRBD2, 6 bases. CDR1 is MNHEY and CDR2 is SMNVEV in the germline V gene (reference sequence). The germline V and J ends were trimmed by 5 bases and 0 bases, with 10 bases remaining between them. This CDR3 region has 14 residues. CDR3 region: CASSPLAYQETQYF. CDR3 nucleotides: TGTGCCAGCAGTCCCCTAGCGTACCAAGAGACCCAGTACTTC.

The V gene is TRBV5-5, the J gene TRBJ1-5, with D hard to call. CDR3 length: 14 residues. Germline V gene data show CDR1 as SGHKS and CDR2 as YYEKEE (reference sequence). Trimming removed 2 bases at V and 4 bases at J, with 10 bases between. The CDR3 nucleotides read TGTGCCAGCAGCTTTTCACAGCAAAATCAGCCCCAGCATTTT. Protein sequence: CASSFSQQNQPQHF.

V is TRBV5-1 and J is TRBJ1-6; possibly TRBD1 for D (5 bases). V was pared by 0 bases and J by 14 bases, with 15 bases between. The CDR3 is 14 amino acids. Germline lookup yields CDR1 SGHRS and CDR2 YFSETQ. The CDR3 here is CASSLDRGLSSLHF. Here the CDR3 DNA reads TGCGCCAGCAGCTTGGATCGGGGGTTATCGTCCCTCCACTTT.

The rearrangement joins TRBV19 to TRBJ2-7, with 10 nucleotides matching TRBD1. The CDR3 covers 14 residues. Germline CDR1 reads LNHDA; CDR2 reads SQIVND (reference sequence). V shed 3 bases and J 2 bases; nucleotides not matched to a gene: 1. CDR3 DNA sequence: TGTGCCAGTAGTATCGGGACAGGGGCCTACGAGCAGTACTTC. Translation gives CASSIGTGAYEQYF.

The CDR3, as DNA: TGTGCCAGCAGTTTGGGCAGGGGGCGCGACGAGCAGTACTTC. As protein: CASSLGRGRDEQYF. The gene calls are TRBV27 and TRBJ2-7; 8 bases map to TRBD1. The CDR3 runs to 14 residues. CDR1 is MNHEY, CDR2 SMNVEV, per germline (reference sequence). Trimming at V came to 3 bases and at J to 5 bases, leaving 6 bases not matched to a gene.

The chain recombines TRBV19 with TRBJ1-1, with TRBD1 matching over 10 bases. With V trimmed by 7 bases and J by 5 bases, 7 bases remained unmatched. From germline, CDR1 is LNHDA and CDR2 SQIVND (reference sequence). The CDR3 consists of 14 residues. In nucleotides, the CDR3 is TGTGCCAGTACCGACAGGGGGCTGCGGACTGAAGCTTTCTTT. This translates into CASTDRGLRTEAFF.

This clone was seen only once. J is TRBJ2-7 and V is TRBV24-1; a possible D gene is TRBD1 (6 bases). The CDR3 is made up of 13 amino acids. Germline assignment: CDR1 KGHDR and CDR2 SFDVKD. V was clipped by 7 bases and J by 6 bases, with 15 bases between them. This CDR3 is CATRGRGSPEQYF. The DNA for the CDR3 is TGTGCCACCAGAGGCAGGGGAAGTCCCGAGCAGTACTTC.

In its sample, this clone was seen a few times. The genes are TRBV5-4 and TRBJ2-7, with TRBD1 as a possible D gene (6 bases). The CDR3 covers 14 residues. The ends were cut back, 4 bases at V and 3 bases at J, with 14 bases in the middle. Looked up from germline, CDR1 is SGHNT and CDR2 is YYREEE (reference sequence). CDR3 nucleotide sequence: TGTGCCAGCAGCCAACAGGGTCCTGGCTACGAGCAGTACTTC. This translates into CASSQQGPGYEQYF. The entire variable domain, with the rest obtained from reference TRBV5-4 and TRBJ2-7, is as follows: ETGVTQSPTHLIKTRGQQVTLRCSSQSGHNTVSWYQQALGQGPQFIFQYYREEENGRGNFPPRFSGLQFPNYSSELNVNALELDDSALYLCASSQQGPGYEQYFGPGTRLTVT.